The rows below give T cell receptor beta chains drawn from one sample of a study of T-cell reconstitution after alpha-beta-depleted transplantation in children. One entry per CDR3 protein, called by TCRdb with MiXCR from the PCR reads. The data show 200,000 or so distinct CDR3 sequences, 5.5% to 7% seen once. The sample consisted of PBMCs, taken before TCRalphabeta/CD19-depleted stem cell transplant. The receptors come from a girl under two years old with combined immunodeficiency, due to receive a stem cell transplant. Both conserved end residues are part of each CDR3. The order of the fields is clone size, D gene, J gene, V gene, CDR3 protein, CDR3 DNA. D genes are given only for firm matches. Clone size is stated in some rows and not others, as once, few, many or a class when expanded.

many	TRBD2	TRBJ2-1	TRBV29-1	CSVVQGGGVDNEQFF	TGCAGCGTTGTCCAGGGCGGGGGTGTTGACAATGAGCAGTTCTTC
many	.	TRBJ2-1	TRBV29-1	CSVEPGDSSYNEQFF	TGCAGCGTTGAGCCGGGGGACTCGAGCTACAATGAGCAGTTCTTC
many	TRBD2	TRBJ2-1	TRBV12-3/TRBV12-4	CASSSNGLAAYNEQFF	TGTGCCAGCAGTTCAAACGGACTAGCGGCGTACAATGAGCAGTTCTTC
many	.	TRBJ2-1	TRBV4-1	CASSQPGNEQFF	TGCGCCAGCAGCCAGCCGGGGAATGAGCAGTTCTTC
many	.	TRBJ2-6	TRBV7-9	CASSSPLGANVLTF	TGTGCCAGCAGCTCCCCCCTGGGGGCCAACGTCCTGACTTTC
few	TRBD2	TRBJ2-1	TRBV12-3/TRBV12-4	CASSPWTSGNHLLYNEQFF	TGTGCCAGCAGTCCATGGACTAGCGGGAACCACCTTTTATACAATGAGCAGTTCTTC
many	.	TRBJ1-1	TRBV20-1	CSAPDRLNTEAFF	TGCAGTGCTCCTGACAGGCTGAACACTGAAGCTTTCTTT
.	.	TRBJ2-5	TRBV27	CASSHWPQETQYF	TGTGCCAGCAGTCATTGGCCCCAAGAGACCCAGTACTTC
many	.	TRBJ2-5	TRBV3-1	CASSQVIGEGETQYF	TGTGCCAGCAGCCAAGTGATTGGGGAAGGGGAGACCCAGTACTTC
many	.	TRBJ2-5	TRBV12-3/TRBV12-4	CASISGPQETQYF	TGTGCCAGCATCTCGGGTCCCCAAGAGACCCAGTACTTC
many	.	TRBJ2-4	TRBV29-1	CSVAGGQTRAGIQYF	TGCAGCGTTGCAGGCGGCCAAACGAGAGCGGGCATTCAGTACTTC
many	.	TRBJ2-3	TRBV6-4	CASSAYSVGFSSTDTQYF	TGTGCCAGCAGTGCGTATAGCGTCGGATTCTCTAGCACAGATACGCAGTATTTT
once	TRBD2	TRBJ2-1	TRBV3-1	CAICPPLPSGSIVDEQFF	TGTGCCATCTGTCCCCCGCTCCCGAGCGGGAGCATTGTGGATGAGCAGTTCTTC
.	.	TRBJ2-6	TRBV29-1	CSAPMEGITGSGANVLTF	TGCAGCGCCCCAATGGAGGGGATTACTGGCTCTGGGGCCAACGTCCTGACTTTC
.	TRBD1	TRBJ2-5	TRBV7-6	CASSLALKGQGGFQETQYF	TGTGCCAGCAGCTTAGCGCTAAAGGGACAGGGGGGCTTCCAAGAGACCCAGTACTTC
many	.	TRBJ1-3	TRBV28	CASSILLSGNTIYF	TGTGCCAGCAGTATTTTACTCTCTGGAAACACCATATATTTT
few	TRBD1	TRBJ2-2	TRBV4-1	CATEPGQGNTGELFF	TGCGCCACAGAACCGGGACAGGGTAACACCGGGGAGCTGTTTTTT